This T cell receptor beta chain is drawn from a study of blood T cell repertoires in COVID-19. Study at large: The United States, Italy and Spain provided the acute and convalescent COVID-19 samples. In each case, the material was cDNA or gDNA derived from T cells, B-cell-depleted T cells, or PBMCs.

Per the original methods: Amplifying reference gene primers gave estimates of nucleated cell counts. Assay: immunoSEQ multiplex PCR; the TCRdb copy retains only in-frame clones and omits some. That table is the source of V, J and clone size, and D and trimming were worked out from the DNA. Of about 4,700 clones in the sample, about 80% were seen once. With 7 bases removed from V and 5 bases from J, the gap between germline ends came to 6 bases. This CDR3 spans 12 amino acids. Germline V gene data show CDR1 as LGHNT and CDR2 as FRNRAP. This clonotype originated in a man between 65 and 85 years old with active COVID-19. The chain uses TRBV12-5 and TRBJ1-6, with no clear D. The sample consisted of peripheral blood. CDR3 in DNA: TGTGCTAGTGCCCGAGATAATTCACCCCTCCACTTT. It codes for CASARDNSPLHF.